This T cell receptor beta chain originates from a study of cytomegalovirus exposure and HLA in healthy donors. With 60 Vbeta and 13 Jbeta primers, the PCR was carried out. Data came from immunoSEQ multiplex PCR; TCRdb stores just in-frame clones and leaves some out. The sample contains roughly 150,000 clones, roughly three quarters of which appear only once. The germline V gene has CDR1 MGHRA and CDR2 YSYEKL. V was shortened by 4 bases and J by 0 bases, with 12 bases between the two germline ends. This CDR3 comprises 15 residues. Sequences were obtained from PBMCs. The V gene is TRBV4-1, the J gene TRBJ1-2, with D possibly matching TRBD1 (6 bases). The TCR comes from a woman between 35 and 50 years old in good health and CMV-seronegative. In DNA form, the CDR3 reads TGCGCCAGCAGCCCCCGGGACAACACTAACTATGGCTACACCTTC. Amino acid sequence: CASSPRDNTNYGYTF.